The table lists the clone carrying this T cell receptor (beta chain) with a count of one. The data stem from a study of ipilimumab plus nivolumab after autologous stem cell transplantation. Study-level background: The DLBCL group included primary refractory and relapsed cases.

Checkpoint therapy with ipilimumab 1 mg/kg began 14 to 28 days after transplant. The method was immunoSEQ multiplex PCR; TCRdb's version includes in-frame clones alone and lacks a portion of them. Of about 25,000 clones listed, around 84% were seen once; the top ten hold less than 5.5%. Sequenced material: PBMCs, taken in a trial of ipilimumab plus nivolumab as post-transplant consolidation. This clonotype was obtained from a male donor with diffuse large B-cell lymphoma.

CDR3 residues: CASSLAGGNEQFF. The CDR3 coding sequence is TGTGCCAGCAGCTTAGCGGGGGGGAATGAGCAGTTCTTC. The V call is TRBV7-9, the J call TRBJ2-1, with 7 bases aligning to TRBD2. The V segment lost 0 bases and the J segment 7 bases; nucleotides outside the gene matches: 0. Germline CDR1 is SEHNR and CDR2 is FQNEAQ (reference sequence). CDR3 length: 13 amino acids.